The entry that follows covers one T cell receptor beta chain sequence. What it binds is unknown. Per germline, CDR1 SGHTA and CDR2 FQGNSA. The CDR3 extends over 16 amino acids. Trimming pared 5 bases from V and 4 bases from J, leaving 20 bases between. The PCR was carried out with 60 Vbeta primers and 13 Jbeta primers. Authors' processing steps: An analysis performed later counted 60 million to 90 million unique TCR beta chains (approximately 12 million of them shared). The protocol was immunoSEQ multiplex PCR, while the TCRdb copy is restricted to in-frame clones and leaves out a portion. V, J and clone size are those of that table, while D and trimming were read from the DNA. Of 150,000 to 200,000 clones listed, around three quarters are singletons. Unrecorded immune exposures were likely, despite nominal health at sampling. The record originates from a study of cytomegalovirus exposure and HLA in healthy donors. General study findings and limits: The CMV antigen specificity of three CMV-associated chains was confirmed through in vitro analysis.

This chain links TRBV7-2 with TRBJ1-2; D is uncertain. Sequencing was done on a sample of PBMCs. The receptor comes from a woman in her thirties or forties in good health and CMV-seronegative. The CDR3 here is CASSVDLGEGLYGYTF. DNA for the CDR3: TGTGCCAGCAGCGTAGATCTTGGGGAGGGTCTCTATGGCTACACCTTC.